Shown below are 26 T cell receptor beta chains from a single sample sequenced in a study of CD8 T cells in Susac syndrome. An amount of RNA that ranged from roughly 0.45 to 1 ug was reverse transcribed with random hexamers. TCRdb used MiXCR to reprocess the immunoSEQ multiplex PCR reads, holding one entry per CDR3 protein. The sample lists about 130,000 distinct CDR3 sequences, approximately 79% seen once, with roughly 0.53% in the top ten. Sequencing was done on a sample of CD8+ T cells from PBMCs. The receptors here all came from a human donor with multiple sclerosis.

This chain uses TRBV12-3 or TRBV12-4 with TRBJ2-2; maybe TRBD1 (6 bases). Deletions cut 6 bases from V and 2 bases from J, with 13 bases between. CDR3 length: 15 amino acids. As DNA, the CDR3 is TGTGCCAGCAGCCAGGACAGCTTCAACACCGGGGAGCTGTTTTTT. This codes for CASSQDSFNTGELFF.

The CDR3 loop reads CASSYRDRYNEQFF. The CDR3 DNA follows: TGTGCCAGCAGCTACCGGGACAGATACAATGAGCAGTTCTTC. The V and J genes are TRBV14 and TRBJ2-1, with 7 positions matching TRBD1. The V gene end was trimmed by 5 bases and the J gene end by 4 bases; junction bases not matched to a gene: 5. This CDR3 comprises 14 residues. The germline CDR1 and CDR2 sequences are SGHDN and FVKESK.

This chain connects TRBV7-2 to TRBJ2-5; 11 bases line up with TRBD2. The junction had 7 bases not matched to a gene; V was cut back by 2 bases and J by 2 bases. CDR1 and CDR2 (germline): SGHTA, FQGNSA. The CDR3 is 17 residues long. DNA of the CDR3: TGTGCCAGCAGCTTAAGGCTAGCGGGAGGAGGGCAAGAGACCCAGTACTTC. Translated: CASSLRLAGGGQETQYF.

The V gene is TRBV4-2, the J gene TRBJ2-1, with TRBD1 identical over 8 bases. The ends lost 8 bases at V and 4 bases at J; junction bases unmatched: 7. This CDR3 has 14 residues. The germline V gene encodes CDR1 LGHNA and CDR2 YNFKEQ. The CDR3 bases are TGTGCCAGCGGACAGGGATCGGAATACAATGAGCAGTTCTTC. It codes for CASGQGSEYNEQFF.

V usage is TRBV12-3 or TRBV12-4 and J usage is TRBJ2-3; D unclear. V lost 4 bases to trimming and J lost 4 bases, with 3 bases between them. The CDR3 contains 11 residues. CDR3: CASSSSDTQYF. CDR3 DNA: TGTGCCAGCAGTTCTTCAGATACGCAGTATTTT.

The chain is built from TRBV2 and TRBJ1-6; 7 bases match TRBD1. The ends lost 6 bases at V and 6 bases at J; junction bases unmatched: 5. CDR3 length: 14 amino acids. Germline CDR1 and CDR2: SNHLY and FYNNEI. CDR3 region: CASSEGQPNSPLHF. As DNA, the CDR3 is TGTGCCAGCAGCGAGGGACAGCCTAATTCACCCCTCCACTTT.

The chain recombines TRBV12-3 or TRBV12-4 with TRBJ2-3; weak D call: TRBD1 (7 bases). The V end lost 4 bases, the J end lost 1 base, and 12 bases lay between the germline ends. This CDR3 contains 15 residues. The CDR3 loop reads CASSSDREGTDTQYF. For the CDR3, the DNA is TGTGCCAGCAGTTCCGACAGGGAGGGCACAGATACGCAGTATTTT.

V is TRBV2 and J is TRBJ1-6; D is uncertain. CDR1 SNHLY and CDR2 FYNNEI come from the germline V gene. Trimming removed 1 base at V and 3 bases at J, with 4 bases between. The CDR3 is 14 amino acids. The CDR3 DNA follows: TGTGCCAGCAGTGAAGAGATCTATAATTCACCCCTCCACTTT. Amino acid sequence: CASSEEIYNSPLHF.

J is TRBJ2-2 and V is TRBV27, with unresolved D. The CDR3 runs to 11 residues. The V gene's germline CDR1 is MNHEY and CDR2 SMNVEV (reference sequence). The V gene lost 5 bases and the J gene lost 6 bases, with 4 bases spanning the gap. DNA for the CDR3: TGTGCCAGCAGTAATTCCGGGGAGCTGTTTTTT. Encoded protein: CASSNSGELFF.

This clonotype occurred once. J is TRBJ1-2 and V is TRBV6-2 or TRBV6-3, with a weak D call TRBD1 (5 bases). V lost 2 bases to trimming and J lost 8 bases, with 21 bases between them. From germline, CDR1 is MNHEY and CDR2 SVGEGT. The CDR3 covers 16 residues. The CDR3 sequence: CASSYTGGTRGSGYTF. CDR3 nucleotide sequence: TGTGCCAGCAGTTACACTGGTGGGACCAGAGGATCCGGCTACACCTTC.

This chain links TRBV2 with TRBJ2-7; TRBD2 aligns across 7 bases. J was trimmed by 0 bases and V by 5 bases; bases with no gene match: 13. CDR3 length: 17 amino acids. Germline V CDR1 and CDR2: SNHLY, FYNNEI. This CDR3 is CASSIERGRESSYEQYV. The DNA for the CDR3 is TGTGCCAGCAGTATCGAGCGGGGTCGGGAGAGCTCCTACGAGCAGTACGTC.

This chain connects TRBV12-3 or TRBV12-4 to TRBJ2-1; maybe TRBD1 (5 bases). V lost 5 bases and J 7 bases, leaving 12 bases between the germline ends. The CDR3 sequence is 13 residues long. The CDR3 loop reads CASSQGVGNEQFF. CDR3 bases: TGTGCCAGCAGTCAAGGGGTGGGGAATGAGCAGTTCTTC.

The chain carries TRBV10-3 and TRBJ2-3; 15 nucleotides line up with TRBD2. The CDR3 is made up of 19 amino acids. V dropped 10 bases and J dropped 2; count of bases not matched to a gene: 16. CDR1 and CDR2 from the germline V gene are ENHRY and SYGVKD. The CDR3 spells CATVGVGTSGGRLTDTQYF. Here the CDR3 DNA reads TGTGCCACCGTCGGGGTTGGGACTAGCGGGGGGCGTCTCACAGATACGCAGTATTTT.

CDR3 bases: TGTGCCAGCAGCTTAAATGCGCGGGGGGACCGCCGCAATGAGCAGTTCTTC. Its protein product is CASSLNARGDRRNEQFF. V usage is TRBV11-2 and J usage is TRBJ2-1; 8 bases match TRBD2. V lost 2 bases, J lost 6 bases, and 12 bases stayed unmatched. This CDR3 is built from 17 residues. CDR1 SGHAT and CDR2 FQNNGV come from the germline V gene.

The V and J genes are TRBV5-1 and TRBJ1-2; no clear D gene. In germline, CDR1 is SGHRS, CDR2 YFSETQ. This CDR3 is built from 14 residues. Trimming took 2 bases from V and 6 from J, leaving 14 bases between them. The CDR3 nucleotides are TGCGCCAGCAGCTTACTGACGGGGTTGGATGGCTACACCTTC. Translation: CASSLLTGLDGYTF.

Written as DNA, the CDR3 is TGTGCCAGCAGCCACACTTCCGACAATGAGCAGTTCTTC. Amino acids: CASSHTSDNEQFF. J is TRBJ2-1 and V is TRBV3-1; D remains unclear. Germline values: CDR1 LGHDT, CDR2 YNNKEL (reference sequence). The ends were cut back, 3 bases at V and 5 bases at J, with 8 bases in the middle. The CDR3 consists of 13 residues.

This chain links TRBV9 with TRBJ2-1, with D perhaps being TRBD1 or TRBD2 (6 bases each). The length of the CDR3 is 15 residues. Trimming left V 0 bases short and J 8 bases short, with 15 bases between. Germline CDR1 is SGDLS and CDR2 is YYNGEE. The CDR3 region has the DNA TGTGCCAGCAGCGTAGAGGGGGGATCCTGGTATGAGCAGTTCTTC. This translates into CASSVEGGSWYEQFF.

J is TRBJ2-1 and V is TRBV7-8, with D possibly matching TRBD2 (5 bases). Trimming shortened V by 4 bases and J by 5 bases, and 12 bases separated the two germline ends. CDR1 and CDR2 from the germline V gene are SGHVS and FQNEAQ. CDR3 length equals 14 residues. CDR3 bases: TGTGCCAGCAGCTCGCGAGCGGATAACAATGAGCAGTTCTTC. Protein sequence: CASSSRADNNEQFF.

This chain uses TRBV7-4 with TRBJ2-7; TRBD1 agrees at 10 bases. This CDR3 has 14 residues. V dropped 5 bases and J dropped 4; count of bases not matched to a gene: 5. Germline lookup yields CDR1 SGHVT and CDR2 SQSDAQ. The CDR3 sequence is CASSRTGGAYEQYV. The CDR3 coding sequence is TGTGCCAGCAGCAGGACAGGGGGTGCTTACGAGCAGTACGTC.

V is TRBV5-4 and J is TRBJ2-3, with 8 bases that match TRBD1. This CDR3 is 18 amino acids long. Germline trimming cut 2 bases from V and 6 bases from J; bases unmatched to any gene: 17. Germline CDR1 is SGHNT and CDR2 is YYREEE (reference sequence). CDR3 bases: TGTGCCAGCAGCTTTTCTTCCAAACCGGGACAGGATCTCGATACGCAGTATTTT. Its protein product is CASSFSSKPGQDLDTQYF.

The CDR3, as DNA: TGTGCCAGCAGCTCCGGGACCCGGGTCATGAACACTGAAGCTTTCTTT. It is translated as CASSSGTRVMNTEAFF. The chain couples TRBV12-3 or TRBV12-4 to TRBJ1-1, with D tentatively TRBD1 (5 bases). V lost 6 bases to trimming and J lost 0 bases, with 17 bases between them. CDR3 length: 16 amino acids.

This sequence joins TRBV27 and TRBJ2-4; D unresolved. V lost 8 bases to trimming and J lost 8 bases, with 10 bases between them. Per germline, CDR1 MNHEY and CDR2 SMNVEV (reference sequence). This CDR3 has 11 residues. This CDR3 reads CASGSSDIQYF. The CDR3 bases are TGTGCCAGCGGATCCTCGGACATTCAGTACTTC.

This chain uses TRBV6-1 with TRBJ2-7, with D tentatively TRBD1 or TRBD2 (5 bases each). Trimming cost V 3 bases and J 4 bases, with 13 bases left between them. Germline values: CDR1 MNHNS, CDR2 SASEGT. The CDR3 covers 14 residues. CDR3 region: CASSEGTFLYEQYF. CDR3 DNA sequence: TGTGCCAGCAGTGAGGGGACCTTCCTTTACGAGCAGTACTTC.

The rearrangement links TRBV13 to TRBJ2-1, with 8 bases that match TRBD1. Germline loops: CDR1 PRHDT, CDR2 FYEKMQ (reference sequence). V shed 5 bases and J 1 base; nucleotides not matched to a gene: 7. The CDR3 totals 16 residues. The CDR3 nucleotides read TGTGCCAGCAGCCTACCCGGACAGGGATCCTACAATGAGCAGTTCTTC. Residues: CASSLPGQGSYNEQFF.

This sequence joins TRBV27 and TRBJ1-1, with D uncertain. Looked up from germline, CDR1 is MNHEY and CDR2 is SMNVEV (reference sequence). The CDR3 runs to 13 residues. Between the trimmed V and J ends, which lost 3 bases and 5 bases, there was a span of 10 bases. CDR3: CASSFAAGTEAFF. The CDR3 coding sequence is TGTGCCAGCAGTTTCGCAGCGGGGACTGAAGCTTTCTTT.

This chain connects TRBV10-3 to TRBJ2-5, with 7 positions matching TRBD2. The V gene's germline CDR1 is ENHRY and CDR2 SYGVKD. J was trimmed by 5 bases and V by 3 bases; bases with no gene match: 9. The CDR3 totals 15 residues. The CDR3 here is CAISDHGGIGETQYF. The CDR3 DNA follows: TGTGCCATCAGTGACCACGGGGGGATTGGGGAGACCCAGTACTTC.